Presented here are 6 T cell receptor beta chains from one specimen sequenced in a study of tumor-infiltrating T cells and Merkel cell polyomavirus. The overall study: The T cells studied were KLL-specific CD8+ cells against Merkel polyomavirus.

Only in-frame clones appear in the TCRdb table, and some are missing; sequencing was by immunoSEQ multiplex PCR. The table has 20,000 to 30,000 clones, about 90% seen once. Robust Merkel cell polyomavirus Large T antigen positivity by immunohistochemistry was seen in all patients' tumors. Source material: lymph node tissue. These receptors came from a man in his fifties with Merkel cell carcinoma.

The chain links TRBV6-5 to TRBJ2-5; 9 bases agree with TRBD1. Germline V CDR1 and CDR2: MNHEY, SVGAGI. The length of the CDR3 is 12 residues. With V trimmed by 8 bases and J by 4 bases, 2 bases remained unmatched. The CDR3 loop reads CASAGQGETQYF. Written as DNA, the CDR3 is TGTGCCAGCGCGGGACAGGGAGAGACCCAGTACTTC.

The V gene is TRBV19, the J gene TRBJ2-7, with TRBD1 matching over 9 bases. After removal of 5 bases from V and 6 bases from J, the junction contained 17 bases not matched to a gene. From germline, CDR1 is LNHDA and CDR2 SQIVND (reference sequence). The CDR3 length is 17 residues. The CDR3 sequence: CASSVSLGQGDLAEQYF. The CDR3 DNA reads as TGTGCCAGTAGTGTATCTTTGGGACAGGGTGATTTAGCCGAGCAGTACTTC.

In this sample, this clone is medium-sized (0.01 to 0.1%). The rearrangement uses TRBV2 and TRBJ2-7; the match to TRBD1 covers 8 bases. CDR1 SNHLY and CDR2 FYNNEI come from the germline V gene. V lost 3 bases and J lost 5; bases outside the gene matches: 9. The CDR3 sequence is 15 residues long. CDR3 in DNA: TGTGCCAGCAGTGAGGCCGGGACAGGATTCAACGAGCAGTACTTC. Its protein is CASSEAGTGFNEQYF.

The sample holds a few counts of this clone. The chain couples TRBV4-2 to TRBJ1-2, with a tentative D call TRBD1 (5 bases). V shed 3 bases and J shed 8 bases, with 19 bases lying between them. The germline gives CDR1 LGHNA, CDR2 YNFKEQ. The CDR3 covers 15 residues. The CDR3 region is CASSQGVAGISGYTF. The CDR3 bases are TGTGCCAGCAGCCAGGGGGTGGCGGGGATTTCAGGCTACACCTTC.

The chain combines TRBV11-2 with TRBJ1-2; 12 bases align to TRBD1. From germline, CDR1 is SGHAT and CDR2 FQNNGV. The ends lost 5 bases at V and 8 bases at J; junction bases unmatched: 3. The CDR3 runs to 13 residues. The CDR3 protein is CASSRDRGRGYTF. In nucleotides, the CDR3 is TGTGCCAGCAGCAGGGACAGGGGGCGCGGCTACACCTTC.

The chain employs TRBV6-5 and TRBJ2-5, with D perhaps matching TRBD2 (7 bases). Trimming removed 2 bases from V and 4 bases from J, with 14 bases in between. The CDR3 contains 15 residues. Germline V lookup: CDR1 MNHEY, CDR2 SVGAGI. This CDR3 is CASSYGGARVETQYF. CDR3 DNA sequence: TGTGCCAGCAGTTACGGGGGGGCGCGGGTAGAGACCCAGTACTTC.